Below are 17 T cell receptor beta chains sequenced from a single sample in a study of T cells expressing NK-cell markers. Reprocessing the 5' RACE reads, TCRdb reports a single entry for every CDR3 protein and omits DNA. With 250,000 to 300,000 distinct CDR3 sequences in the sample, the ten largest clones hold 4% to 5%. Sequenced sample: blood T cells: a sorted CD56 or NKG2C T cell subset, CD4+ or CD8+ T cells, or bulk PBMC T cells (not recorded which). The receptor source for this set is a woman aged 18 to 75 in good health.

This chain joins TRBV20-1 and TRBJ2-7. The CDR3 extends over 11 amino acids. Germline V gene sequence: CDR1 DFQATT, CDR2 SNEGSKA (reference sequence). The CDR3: CSASLKYEQYF.

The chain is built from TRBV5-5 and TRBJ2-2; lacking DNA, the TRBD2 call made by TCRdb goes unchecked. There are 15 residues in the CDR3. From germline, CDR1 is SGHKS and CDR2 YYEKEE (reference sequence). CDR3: CASSSAERVPGELFF.

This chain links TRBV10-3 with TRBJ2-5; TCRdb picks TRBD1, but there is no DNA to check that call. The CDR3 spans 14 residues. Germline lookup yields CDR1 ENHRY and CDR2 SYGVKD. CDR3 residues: CAIRATAEQETQYF.

This CDR3 is CASSFRAGGNTEAFF. The chain couples TRBV7-2 to TRBJ1-1; checking the TCRdb D call of TRBD1 is not possible without DNA. CDR3 length: 15 amino acids. Germline V gene data show CDR1 as SGHTA and CDR2 as FQGNSA.

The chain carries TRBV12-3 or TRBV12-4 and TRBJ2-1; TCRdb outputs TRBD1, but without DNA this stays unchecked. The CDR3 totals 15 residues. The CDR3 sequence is CASSLDRAGDNEQFF.

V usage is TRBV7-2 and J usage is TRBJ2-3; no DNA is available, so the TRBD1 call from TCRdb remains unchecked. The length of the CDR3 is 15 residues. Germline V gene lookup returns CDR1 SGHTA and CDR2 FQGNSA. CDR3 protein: CASRIDWGADDTQYF.

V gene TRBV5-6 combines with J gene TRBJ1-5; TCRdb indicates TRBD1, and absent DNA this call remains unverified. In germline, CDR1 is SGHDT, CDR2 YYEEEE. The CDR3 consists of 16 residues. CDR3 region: CASSLAGGGRNQPQHF.

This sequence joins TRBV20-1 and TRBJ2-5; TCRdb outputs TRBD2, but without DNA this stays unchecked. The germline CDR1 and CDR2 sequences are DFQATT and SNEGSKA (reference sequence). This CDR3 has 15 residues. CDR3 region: CSALPTSGGQETQYF.

CDR3 sequence: CASSLVSGRGSTEAFF. The chain recombines TRBV5-1 with TRBJ1-1; without DNA, the TCRdb call of TRBD1 cannot be checked. The V gene's germline CDR1 is SGHRS and CDR2 YFSETQ. The CDR3 extends over 16 amino acids.

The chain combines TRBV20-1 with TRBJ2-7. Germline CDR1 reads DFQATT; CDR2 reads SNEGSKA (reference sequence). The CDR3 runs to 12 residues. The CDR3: CSAIYSGYEQYF.

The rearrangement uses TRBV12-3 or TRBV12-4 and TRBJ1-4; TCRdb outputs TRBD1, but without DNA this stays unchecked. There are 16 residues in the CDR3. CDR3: CASRPPGDREEVKLFF.

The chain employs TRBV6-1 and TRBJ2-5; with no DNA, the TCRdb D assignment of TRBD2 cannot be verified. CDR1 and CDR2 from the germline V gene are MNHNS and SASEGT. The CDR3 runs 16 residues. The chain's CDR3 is CASRQGVGRSQETQYF.

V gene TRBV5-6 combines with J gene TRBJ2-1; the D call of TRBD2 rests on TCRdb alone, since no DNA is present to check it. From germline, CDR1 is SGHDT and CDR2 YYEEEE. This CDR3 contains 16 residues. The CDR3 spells CASSTGLAGKWDEQFF.

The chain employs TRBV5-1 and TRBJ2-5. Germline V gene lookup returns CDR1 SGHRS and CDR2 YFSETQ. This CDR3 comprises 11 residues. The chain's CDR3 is CASSVQETQYF. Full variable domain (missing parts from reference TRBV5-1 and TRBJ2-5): KAGVTQTPRYLIKTRGQQVTLSCSPISGHRSVSWYQQTPGQGLQFLFEYFSETQRNKGNFPGRFSGRQFSNSRSEMNVSTLELGDSALYLCASSVQETQYFGPGTRLLVL.

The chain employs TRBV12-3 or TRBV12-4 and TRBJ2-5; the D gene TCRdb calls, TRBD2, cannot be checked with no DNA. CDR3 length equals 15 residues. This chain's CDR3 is CASSPPPTSGETQYF.

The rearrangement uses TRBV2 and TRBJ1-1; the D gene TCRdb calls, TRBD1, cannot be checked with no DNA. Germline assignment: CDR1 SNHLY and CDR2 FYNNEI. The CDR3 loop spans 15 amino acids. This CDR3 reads CASSDGTGGPSWAFF.

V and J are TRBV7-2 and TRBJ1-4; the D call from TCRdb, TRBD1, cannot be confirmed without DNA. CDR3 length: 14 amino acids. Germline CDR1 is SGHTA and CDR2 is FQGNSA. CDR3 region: CASSSRGSHEKLFF.